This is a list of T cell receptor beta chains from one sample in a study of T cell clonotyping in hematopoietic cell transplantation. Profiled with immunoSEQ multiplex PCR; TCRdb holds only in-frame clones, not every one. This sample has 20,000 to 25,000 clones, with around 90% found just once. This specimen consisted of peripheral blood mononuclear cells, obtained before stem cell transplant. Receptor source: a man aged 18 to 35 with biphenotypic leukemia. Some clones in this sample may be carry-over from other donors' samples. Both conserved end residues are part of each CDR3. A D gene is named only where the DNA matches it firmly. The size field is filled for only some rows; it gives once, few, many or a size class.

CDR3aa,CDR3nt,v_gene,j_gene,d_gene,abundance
CASSVPTEEQYF,TGTGCCAGCAGTGTCCCCACGGAGGAGCAGTACTTC,TRBV28,TRBJ2-7,-,-
CASSPVQGDSPLHF,TGTGCCAGCAGCCCAGTCCAAGGGGATTCACCCCTCCACTTT,TRBV7-9,TRBJ1-6,-,-
CASSPSRPPLHF,TGCGCCAGCAGCCCGAGCAGGCCACCCCTCCACTTT,TRBV10-1,TRBJ1-6,-,few
CASSRQETQYF,TGTGCCAGCAGTCGACAAGAGACCCAGTACTTC,TRBV7-6,TRBJ2-5,-,-
CASRQGQGITNEKLFF,TGTGCCAGCAGACAAGGACAGGGGATAACTAATGAAAAACTGTTTTTT,TRBV11-3,TRBJ1-4,TRBD1,-
CASSTRGPGELFF,TGTGCCAGCAGCACCAGAGGTCCCGGGGAGCTGTTTTTT,TRBV5-8,TRBJ2-2,-,-
CASSETGPLSANQPQHF,TGCGCCAGCAGTGAGACAGGGCCCCTGAGCGCCAATCAGCCCCAGCATTTT,TRBV10-1,TRBJ1-5,-,-
CASSDRYEQYF,TGTGCCAGCAGTGACAGATACGAGCAGTACTTC,TRBV2,TRBJ2-7,-,-
CASSPGLAGGLSRAGELFF,TGTGCCAGCAGTCCCGGACTAGCGGGGGGGCTTTCCCGAGCGGGGGAGCTGTTTTTT,TRBV2,TRBJ2-2,TRBD2,-
CASSPSVGTHDLYGYTF,TGCGCCAGCAGCCCCAGTGTCGGGACACATGACCTCTATGGCTACACCTTC,TRBV4-3,TRBJ1-2,-,-
CASSGTGEANVLTF,TGTGCCAGCAGCGGGACCGGCGAAGCCAACGTCCTGACTTTC,TRBV4-2,TRBJ2-6,-,-
CASSDQRFYGYTF,TGCGCCAGCAGTGATCAAAGGTTCTATGGCTACACCTTC,TRBV10-1,TRBJ1-2,-,-
CASSLRDGSHNEQFF,TGTGCCAGCAGTTTAAGGGACGGCTCTCACAATGAGCAGTTCTTC,TRBV27,TRBJ2-1,-,-
CASSVGPREVYGYTF,TGCGCCAGCAGCGTCGGCCCTCGGGAGGTCTATGGCTACACCTTC,TRBV4-1,TRBJ1-2,-,once
CASSERGLAADTQYF,TGTGCCAGCAGTGAAAGAGGACTAGCCGCAGATACGCAGTATTTT,TRBV6-4,TRBJ2-3,TRBD2,-
CAWAGTGNQPQHF,TGTGCCTGGGCCGGGACAGGGAATCAGCCCCAGCATTTT,TRBV30,TRBJ1-5,TRBD1,-
CASSWEKFSYEQYF,TGTGCCAGCAGCTGGGAGAAATTCTCCTACGAGCAGTACTTC,TRBV7-9,TRBJ2-7,-,-
CASSASLQGNYGYTF,TGTGCCAGCAGCGCCTCCTTGCAGGGGAACTATGGCTACACCTTC,TRBV9,TRBJ1-2,-,-
CASSPSSYEQYF,TGTGCCAGCAGCCCTAGCTCCTACGAGCAGTACTTC,TRBV14,TRBJ2-7,-,-
CASSGQQGNTGELFF,TGTGCCAGTAGTGGACAACAGGGGAACACCGGGGAGCTGTTTTTT,TRBV19,TRBJ2-2,-,-
CASSKNTEAFF,TGTGCCAGCAGTAAGAACACTGAAGCTTTCTTT,TRBV6-6,TRBJ1-1,-,-
CASSLRENTEAFF,TGTGCCAGCAGCTTAAGGGAAAACACTGAAGCTTTCTTT,TRBV11-2,TRBJ1-1,-,-
CASSQEETSGFTDTQYF,TGCGCCAGCAGCCAAGAGGAAACTAGCGGATTCACAGATACGCAGTATTTT,TRBV4-3,TRBJ2-3,TRBD2,-
CASSLVETVNTEAFF,TGTGCCAGCAGCCTAGTTGAGACGGTGAACACTGAAGCTTTCTTT,TRBV7-8,TRBJ1-1,-,-
CASSSRDRGHTEAFF,TGTGCCAGCAGCTCCCGGGACAGGGGGCACACTGAAGCTTTCTTT,TRBV7-9,TRBJ1-1,TRBD1,once
CASSWGGDTEAFF,TGCGCCAGCAGCTGGGGCGGGGACACTGAAGCTTTCTTT,TRBV5-1,TRBJ1-1,-,-
CASSATGPDTQYF,TGTGCCAGCAGCGCGACAGGGCCAGATACGCAGTATTTT,TRBV5-4,TRBJ2-3,TRBD1,-
CASSERAGGPDTQYF,TGTGCCAGCAGTGAAAGGGCGGGGGGTCCAGATACGCAGTATTTT,TRBV6-1,TRBJ2-3,TRBD2,-
CASSLEPRQYSYEQYF,TGTGCCAGCAGCCTCGAACCGCGGCAATACTCCTACGAGCAGTACTTC,TRBV4-2,TRBJ2-7,-,once
CASSQSYRTTYEQYF,TGCGCCAGCAGCCAATCATACAGGACCACCTACGAGCAGTACTTC,TRBV4-1,TRBJ2-7,-,-
CASGDAPTDTQYF,TGTGCCAGCGGGGACGCACCCACAGATACGCAGTATTTT,TRBV6-1,TRBJ2-3,-,-
CASSFRGLRAYEQYF,TGTGCCAGCAGCTTTCGTGGATTAAGAGCCTACGAGCAGTACTTC,TRBV5-6,TRBJ2-7,-,-